The 20 T cell receptor beta chains in this list originate from one sample, sequenced in a study of a mutant IDH1 vaccine in newly diagnosed glioma. Produced via immunoSEQ multiplex PCR; TCRdb's table is partial and in-frame only. The repertoire holds approximately 70,000 clones, with roughly 85% as singletons. Time point of the sample: baseline, week 1 (first vaccination visit). Treatment denoted: pre-vaccination baseline after standard-of-care therapy. The sequenced sample was PBMCs, obtained from a glioma patient treated with radiotherapy, temozolomide or both. Source of these receptors: a man aged 25 to 40 with glioma.

The chain employs TRBV12-5 and TRBJ1-1; maybe TRBD1 (5 bases). The germline V gene encodes CDR1 LGHNT and CDR2 FRNRAP. Trimming took off 1 base at V and 1 base at J, with 7 bases between the two ends. The length of the CDR3 is 14 residues. CDR3 DNA sequence: TGTGCTAGTGGTTTGGCCGGGGGGAACACTGAAGCTTTCTTT. Translated: CASGLAGGNTEAFF.

The rearrangement joins TRBV28 to TRBJ1-1, with no clear D. The CDR3 has 14 amino acids. Germline V gene data show CDR1 as MDHEN and CDR2 as SYDVKM. Deletions cut 3 bases from V and 0 bases from J, with 8 bases between. This chain's CDR3 is CASSFGLMNTEAFF. CDR3 coding DNA: TGTGCCAGCAGTTTCGGGCTGATGAACACTGAAGCTTTCTTT.

The chain has TRBV18 and TRBJ2-5; maybe TRBD1 (7 bases). With 1 base removed from V and 4 bases from J, the gap between germline ends came to 13 bases. The germline V gene has CDR1 KGHSH and CDR2 LQKENI. This CDR3 contains 15 residues. The DNA of the CDR3 is TGTGCCAGCTCACCACGTAGGGGGCGGGGAGAGACCCAGTACTTC. This encodes CASSPRRGRGETQYF.

This chain connects TRBV6-1 to TRBJ1-2; perhaps TRBD1 as D (5 bases). Trimming removed 6 bases from V and 6 bases from J, with 17 bases in between. In germline, CDR1 is MNHNS, CDR2 SASEGT. The CDR3 has 14 amino acids. As DNA, the CDR3 is TGTGCCAGCAGAGGGACTCCACCGAAGGATGGCTACACCTTC. Protein sequence: CASRGTPPKDGYTF.

The V call is TRBV5-4, the J call TRBJ2-1; a possible D gene is TRBD2 (5 bases). CDR1 is SGHNT and CDR2 is YYREEE in the germline V gene (reference sequence). V lost 0 bases, J lost 0 bases, and 10 bases lay in between. CDR3 size: 16 residues. The CDR3 here is CASSLGGLSSYNEQFF. In nucleotides, the CDR3 is TGTGCCAGCAGCTTGGGAGGGCTAAGCTCCTACAATGAGCAGTTCTTC. Full variable domain (remainder filled in from reference TRBV5-4 and TRBJ2-1): ETGVTQSPTHLIKTRGQQVTLRCSSQSGHNTVSWYQQALGQGPQFIFQYYREEENGRGNFPPRFSGLQFPNYSSELNVNALELDDSALYLCASSLGGLSSYNEQFFGPGTRLTVL.

This clone occurred once. The rearrangement joins TRBV2 to TRBJ2-3; 10 bases match TRBD2. The CDR3 totals 17 residues. The J segment lost 3 bases and the V segment lost 2 bases, leaving 8 bases of the junction unmatched. The germline gives CDR1 SNHLY, CDR2 FYNNEI. The CDR3 loop is CASSELASGGATDTQYF. CDR3 DNA: TGTGCCAGCAGTGAACTGGCTAGCGGGGGAGCAACAGATACGCAGTATTTT.

This clone showed up just once. The rearrangement links TRBV4-2 to TRBJ1-5; D remains ambiguous. The CDR3 has 16 residues. In germline, CDR1 is LGHNA, CDR2 YNFKEQ. V was pared by 5 bases and J by 2 bases, with 16 bases between. The CDR3 nucleotides are TGTGCCAGCAGCGCCTCGAGAGGCGAGGGCAATCAGCCCCAGCATTTT. Encoded protein: CASSASRGEGNQPQHF.

The sample holds a few counts of this clone. The chain combines TRBV6-6 with TRBJ1-4; the D is unclear. Germline V gene lookup returns CDR1 MNHNY and CDR2 SVGAGI (reference sequence). This CDR3 region has 15 residues. Trimming removed 1 base at V and 10 bases at J, with 16 bases between. The CDR3 loop reads CASSYLAVGLGKLFF. CDR3 nucleotide sequence: TGTGCCAGCAGTTACTTGGCAGTGGGTCTTGGAAAACTGTTTTTT.

The chain combines TRBV2 with TRBJ1-1; a possible D gene is TRBD1 (6 bases). Trimming removed 3 bases from V and 4 bases from J, with 12 bases in between. The germline gives CDR1 SNHLY, CDR2 FYNNEI. The CDR3 runs to 14 residues. The CDR3 bases are TGTGCCAGCAGTGATTGGGACATACGCACTGAAGCTTTCTTT. Residues: CASSDWDIRTEAFF.

This clone was seen a single time. V gene TRBV25-1 combines with J gene TRBJ2-3; no clear D gene. This CDR3 has 12 residues. Germline V gene data show CDR1 as MGHDK and CDR2 as SYGVNS. Trimming pared 5 bases from V and 4 bases from J, leaving 7 bases between. CDR3 in DNA: TGTGCCAGCAGTAATAATGCAGATACGCAGTATTTT. Translation: CASSNNADTQYF.

The chain combines TRBV20-1 with TRBJ2-2, with D uncertain. V lost 5 bases to trimming and J lost 7 bases, with 8 bases between them. Germline assignment: CDR1 DFQATT and CDR2 SNEGSKA (reference sequence). The CDR3 is 11 amino acids. This CDR3 reads CSAVGYGELFF. The CDR3 DNA reads as TGCAGTGCTGTCGGGTACGGGGAGCTGTTTTTT.

The gene calls are TRBV7-8 and TRBJ2-1; D is possibly TRBD1 (5 bases). This CDR3 is built from 15 residues. V lost 3 bases and J 0 bases, leaving 9 bases between the germline ends. The germline V gene has CDR1 SGHVS and CDR2 FQNEAQ. The CDR3 protein is CASSLAGYSYNEQFF. The CDR3 coding sequence is TGTGCCAGCAGCTTGGCAGGGTACTCCTACAATGAGCAGTTCTTC.

V usage is TRBV7-9 and J usage is TRBJ1-2; no definite D call. The CDR3 extends over 13 amino acids. The germline V gene encodes CDR1 SEHNR and CDR2 FQNEAQ (reference sequence). The germline V and J ends were trimmed by 2 bases and 0 bases, with 4 bases remaining between them. CDR3 residues: CASSLQANYGYTF. The DNA of the CDR3 is TGTGCCAGCAGCTTACAAGCTAACTATGGCTACACCTTC.

The chain combines TRBV4-1 with TRBJ1-3, with unresolved D. Germline V gene lookup returns CDR1 MGHRA and CDR2 YSYEKL. Trimming shortened V by 0 bases and J by 4 bases, and 10 bases separated the two germline ends. The CDR3 has 15 residues. The CDR3 DNA is TGCGCCAGCAGCCAAGATCGTGGAGGGGGAAACACCATATATTTT. Translated, it gives CASSQDRGGGNTIYF.

The V and J genes are TRBV15 and TRBJ2-1; 10 positions match TRBD1. The CDR3 length is 16 residues. Germline V CDR1 and CDR2: LNHNV, YYDKDF (reference sequence). Losses at the gene ends were 4 bases for V and 5 bases for J; bases not matched to a gene: 8. The CDR3 nucleotides read TGTGCCACCAGCATAACCGGGACAGGGGAGGACAATGAGCAGTTCTTC. Its translation: CATSITGTGEDNEQFF.

This clone has just one count. The V and J genes are TRBV5-1 and TRBJ2-7, with 10 bases lining up with TRBD1. Unmatched junction bases numbered 5, after V lost 6 bases and J lost 2 bases. The germline gives CDR1 SGHRS, CDR2 YFSETQ. This CDR3 is built from 14 residues. In DNA form, the CDR3 reads TGCGCCAGCAAAAAGGGGACAGGGGCCTACGAGCAGTACTTC. Its protein product is CASKKGTGAYEQYF.

A single count supports this clone. The chain uses TRBV28 and TRBJ1-4, with D possibly TRBD1 on 5 matching bases. There are 13 residues in the CDR3. From germline, CDR1 is MDHEN and CDR2 SYDVKM. The V end was cut by 2 bases, the J end by 7 bases, with 8 bases between. The CDR3 DNA reads TGTGCCAGCAGTTTAAGGGGAGTTGAAAAACTGTTTTTT. Protein: CASSLRGVEKLFF.

The rearrangement uses TRBV5-6 and TRBJ1-2, with no clear D. V was clipped by 0 bases and J by 8 bases, with 20 bases between them. Germline V CDR1 and CDR2: SGHDT, YYEEEE. The CDR3 contains 16 residues. In DNA form, the CDR3 reads TGTGCCAGCAGCTTGGACACGGGGAGGATTATTTACGGCTACACCTTC. It yields the protein CASSLDTGRIIYGYTF.

This clone is a singleton in its sample. V and J are TRBV27 and TRBJ2-7, with a weak D call TRBD1 (5 bases). Trimming left V 6 bases short and J 4 bases short, with 13 bases between. The CDR3 totals 13 residues. Germline lookup yields CDR1 MNHEY and CDR2 SMNVEV (reference sequence). CDR3 protein: CASSPKGSYEQYF. The DNA for the CDR3 is TGTGCCAGCAGCCCCAAGGGGTCATACGAGCAGTACTTC.

The genes are TRBV27 and TRBJ2-1; tentative D call: TRBD1 (5 bases). Germline CDR1 and CDR2: MNHEY and SMNVEV (reference sequence). Trimming took off 2 bases at V and 5 bases at J, with 10 bases between the two ends. The CDR3 sequence is 14 residues long. CDR3 sequence (DNA): TGTGCCAGCAGTTTAGCAGGGTTGAACAATGAGCAGTTCTTC. Protein sequence: CASSLAGLNNEQFF.